Presented here are 19 T cell receptor beta chains from one specimen sequenced in a study of T cells in Graves' hyperthyroidism and ophthalmopathy. Using RNA transcripts as the source, TCR beta CDR3 regions were amplified. The HTBI primer set drove a first-round RT-PCR of the TCR CDR3. Each CDR3 protein is one row after TCRdb ran MiXCR on the multiplex PCR reads. This table has some 760,000 distinct CDR3 sequences, 14% appearing once. The source material was blood. The receptors were gathered from a woman in her late teens or twenties with Graves' hyperthyroidism.

This clonotype was counted a few times. This chain connects TRBV4-2 to TRBJ2-5; 7 bases map to TRBD1. This CDR3 is built from 15 residues. Germline CDR1 LGHNA, CDR2 YNFKEQ. The junction had 3 bases not matched to a gene; V was cut back by 2 bases and J by 0 bases. The CDR3 is CASSQLGQDQETQYF. CDR3 nucleotides: TGTGCCAGCAGCCAACTAGGACAGGACCAAGAGACCCAGTACTTC.

A note on this clonotype: One junction end does not reproduce the germline sequence, and a read error may be involved. The chain carries TRBV7-7 and TRBJ1-4; the D gene is possibly TRBD1 (5 bases). Germline CDR1 reads SSHAT; CDR2 reads FNYEAQ (reference sequence). The CDR3 has 15 residues. CDR3 loop: CASSPGSGGDEKLFF. CDR3 DNA: TGTGCTAGCAGCCCAGGGTCAGGTGGAGATGAAAAACTGTTTTTT.

This clonotype showed up many times. The chain recombines TRBV18 with TRBJ1-1, with no clear D. CDR1 and CDR2 from the germline V gene are KGHSH and LQKENI. V dropped 8 bases and J dropped 0 bases, with 13 bases sitting between them. CDR3 length: 14 amino acids. CDR3: CASGRVVMNTEAFF. CDR3 bases: TGTGCCAGCGGCCGGGTCGTCATGAACACTGAAGCTTTCTTT. The whole variable domain, filled in from reference TRBV18 and TRBJ1-1, reads NAGVMQNPRHLVRRRGQEARLRCSPMKGHSHVYWYRQLPEEGLKFMVYLQKENIIDESGMPKERFSAEFPKEGPSILRIQQVVRGDSAAYFCASGRVVMNTEAFFGQGTRLTVV.

This clonotype turned up a few times. The rearrangement links TRBV27 to TRBJ2-1, with D uncertain. CDR1 and CDR2 from the germline V gene are MNHEY and SMNVEV (reference sequence). The V end lost 6 bases, the J end lost 6 bases, and 18 bases lay between the germline ends. The CDR3 extends over 15 amino acids. The CDR3 DNA sequence: TGTGCCAGCAGCCAAGGGCCTCTAGGCTCCAATGAGCAGTTCTTC. Translation: CASSQGPLGSNEQFF.

The rearrangement joins TRBV15 to TRBJ2-7; 9 bases match TRBD1. Germline V lookup: CDR1 LNHNV, CDR2 YYDKDF (reference sequence). This CDR3 is 14 amino acids long. Trimming cost V 3 bases and J 6 bases; bases outside gene matches: 6. This CDR3 reads CATSRDRGTGEQYF. The CDR3 region has the DNA TGTGCCACCAGCAGGGACAGGGGCACGGGCGAGCAGTACTTC.

This clonotype was seen only a few times. The chain carries TRBV6-5 and TRBJ1-1; D unclear. Germline V lookup: CDR1 MNHEY, CDR2 SVGAGI. V dropped 0 bases and J dropped 11 bases, with 13 bases sitting between them. CDR3 length equals 13 residues. The chain's CDR3 is CASSYSRTGEAFF. In nucleotides, the CDR3 is TGTGCCAGCAGTTACTCGAGGACTGGCGAGGCTTTCTTT.

This clonotype came up many times. V and J are TRBV28 and TRBJ2-7; 9 bases are shared with TRBD2. V was clipped by 7 bases and J by 5 bases; unmatched bases: 9. The CDR3 runs 14 residues. CDR1 and CDR2 from the germline V gene are MDHEN and SYDVKM. The CDR3 region is CASISGGRAHEQYF. The DNA of the CDR3 is TGTGCCAGCATTTCTGGCGGGAGGGCTCACGAGCAGTACTTC. Full variable domain (outside the CDR3, taken from reference TRBV28 and TRBJ2-7): DVKVTQSSRYLVKRTGEKVFLECVQDMDHENMFWYRQDPGLGLRLIYFSYDVKMKEKGDIPEGYSVSREKKERFSLILESASTNQTSMYLCASISGGRAHEQYFGPGTRLTVT.

This clonotype came up many times. The J gene is TRBJ2-7, the V gene TRBV30; D is possibly TRBD1 (5 bases). CDR3 length: 14 residues. Trimming stripped 4 bases from V and 5 bases from J, with 18 bases between. Germline V lookup: CDR1 GTSNPN, CDR2 SVGIG (reference sequence). DNA for the CDR3: TGTGCCTGGACCTATCTGGGCAGGGTGGACGAGCAGTACTTC. Encoded protein: CAWTYLGRVDEQYF.

The table lists this clonotype with many counts. The chain recombines TRBV7-9 with TRBJ2-3; 9 nucleotides align to TRBD2. Germline-derived CDR1 and CDR2 are SEHNR and FQNEAQ (reference sequence). This CDR3 has 16 amino acids. V gave up 5 bases and J gave up 6 bases; unmatched junction bases: 12. The CDR3 coding sequence is TGTGCCAGCAGCGCAACTAGCGGGCAAAGAGCGGATACGCAGTATTTT. It codes for CASSATSGQRADTQYF.

This clonotype was picked up many times. The J gene is TRBJ1-6, the V gene TRBV3-1; possibly TRBD1 for D (6 bases). Germline CDR1 LGHDT, CDR2 YNNKEL (reference sequence). This CDR3 contains 13 residues. V lost 4 bases, J lost 7 bases, and 8 bases lay in between. The CDR3 bases are TGTGCCAGCAGCCGGACAGTGAATTCACCCCTCCACTTT. Amino acids: CASSRTVNSPLHF.

This clonotype came up a few times. This chain links TRBV4-2 with TRBJ2-1, with unresolved D. V was trimmed by 1 base and J by 8 bases, leaving 15 bases between them. The germline CDR1 and CDR2 sequences are LGHNA and YNFKEQ. CDR3 length: 15 residues. CDR3: CASSQVDSKVYEQFF. CDR3 in DNA: TGTGCCAGCAGCCAAGTTGACTCAAAGGTCTATGAGCAGTTCTTC.

This clonotype was seen ten or more times. The chain is built from TRBV11-2 and TRBJ2-1; 7 nucleotides agree with TRBD1. CDR1 and CDR2 (germline): SGHAT, FQNNGV. V gave up 3 bases and J gave up 9 bases; unmatched junction bases: 5. The CDR3 has 13 amino acids. In nucleotides, the CDR3 is TGTGCCAGCAGCTTTCTGACAGGGCCTGAGCAGTTCTTC. Protein: CASSFLTGPEQFF.

V gene TRBV11-2 combines with J gene TRBJ2-5; D gene uncertain. The CDR3 runs to 12 residues. Germline lookup yields CDR1 SGHAT and CDR2 FQNNGV. V was cut by 4 bases and J by 3 bases, with 6 bases left in between. The CDR3 loop is CASSWIEETQYF. In DNA form, the CDR3 reads TGTGCCAGCAGCTGGATAGAAGAGACCCAGTACTTC.

This chain uses TRBV5-5 with TRBJ2-5, with a tentative D call TRBD1 (6 bases). The V and J ends lost 4 bases and 0 bases respectively, with 13 bases between them. Per the germline V gene, CDR1 is SGHKS and CDR2 is YYEKEE (reference sequence). This CDR3 region has 15 residues. The CDR3 bases are TGTGCCAGCAGCCCTTACCAGGGGTACCAAGAGACCCAGTACTTC. Encoded protein: CASSPYQGYQETQYF.

At least ten counts were recorded for this clonotype. The gene calls are TRBV28 and TRBJ1-1; unclear D gene. V dropped 5 bases and J dropped 6 bases, with 13 bases sitting between them. CDR3 length equals 13 residues. Germline V gene sequence: CDR1 MDHEN, CDR2 SYDVKM. CDR3 loop: CASSPQSNPEAFF. The CDR3 coding sequence is TGTGCCAGCAGTCCCCAATCGAATCCTGAAGCTTTCTTT.

The CDR3 sequence: CASSVGGALTFGAFF. The CDR3 region has the DNA TGTGCCAGCAGCGTAGGGGGGGCGTTAACCTTTGGAGCTTTCTTT. This chain uses TRBV9 with TRBJ1-1, with D perhaps matching TRBD1 (6 bases). V gave up 0 bases and J gave up 10 bases, with 19 bases separating them. CDR1 and CDR2 from the germline V gene are SGDLS and YYNGEE. CDR3 length: 15 amino acids.

This clonotype is a singleton in its sample. CDR3 nucleotide sequence: TGTGCCAGCAGCAACCCTGTAGGCTACGAGCAGTACTTC. Its protein is CASSNPVGYEQYF. The chain is built from TRBV28 and TRBJ2-7, with unresolved D. This CDR3 comprises 13 residues. The germline gives CDR1 MDHEN, CDR2 SYDVKM. V shed 6 bases and J shed 3 bases, with 12 bases lying between them.

There are a few counts of this clonotype. The chain carries TRBV5-1 and TRBJ2-7, with D possibly TRBD2 on 5 matching bases. From germline, CDR1 is SGHRS and CDR2 YFSETQ. This CDR3 comprises 14 residues. V was pared by 3 bases and J by 3 bases, with 13 bases between. In DNA form, the CDR3 reads TGCGCCAGCAGCTCGGAGGCCGCTTTCTACGAGCAGTACTTC. This gives the protein CASSSEAAFYEQYF. Looking up the rest from reference TRBV5-1 and TRBJ2-7 gives the full variable domain: KAGVTQTPRYLIKTRGQQVTLSCSPISGHRSVSWYQQTPGQGLQFLFEYFSETQRNKGNFPGRFSGRQFSNSRSEMNVSTLELGDSALYLCASSSEAAFYEQYFGPGTRLTVT.

V and J are TRBV7-3 and TRBJ2-5; no clear D gene. CDR3 size: 14 residues. CDR1 SGHTA and CDR2 FQGTGA come from the germline V gene. V was pared by 3 bases and J by 7 bases, with 15 bases between. CDR3 in amino acids: CASSFSADRGTQYF. The CDR3 region has the DNA TGTGCCAGCAGCTTCAGCGCCGATCGTGGGACCCAGTACTTC.